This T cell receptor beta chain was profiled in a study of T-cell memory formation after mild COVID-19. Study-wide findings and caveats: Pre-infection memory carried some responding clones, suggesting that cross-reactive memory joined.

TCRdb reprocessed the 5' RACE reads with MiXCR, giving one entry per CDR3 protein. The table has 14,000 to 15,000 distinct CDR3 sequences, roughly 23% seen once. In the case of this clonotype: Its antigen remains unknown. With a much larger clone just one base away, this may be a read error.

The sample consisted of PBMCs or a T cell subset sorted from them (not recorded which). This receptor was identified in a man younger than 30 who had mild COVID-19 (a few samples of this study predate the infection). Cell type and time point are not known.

As DNA, the CDR3 is TGTGCCAGCACTAGGGGGCGTCACATTCAGTACTTC. It translates to CASTRGRHIQYF. The chain recombines TRBV28 with TRBJ2-4; 7 bases align to TRBD1. The CDR3 extends over 12 amino acids. The junction had 5 bases not matched to a gene; V was cut back by 7 bases and J by 8 bases. Germline assignment: CDR1 MDHEN and CDR2 SYDVKM. Combining the CDR3 with reference TRBV28 and TRBJ2-4 gives the whole variable domain DVKVTQSSRYLVKRTGEKVFLECVQDMDHENMFWYRQDPGLGLRLIYFSYDVKMKEKGDIPEGYSVSREKKERFSLILESASTNQTSMYLCASTRGRHIQYFGAGTRLSVL.